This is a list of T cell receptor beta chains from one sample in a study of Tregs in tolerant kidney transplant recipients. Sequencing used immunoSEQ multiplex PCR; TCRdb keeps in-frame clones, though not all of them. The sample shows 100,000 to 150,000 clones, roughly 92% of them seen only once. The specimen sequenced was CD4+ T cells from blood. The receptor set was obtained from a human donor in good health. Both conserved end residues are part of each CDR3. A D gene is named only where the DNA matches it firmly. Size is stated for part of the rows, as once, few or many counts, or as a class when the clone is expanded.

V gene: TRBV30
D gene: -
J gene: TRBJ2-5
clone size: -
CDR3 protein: CAWSNSGTRKETQYF
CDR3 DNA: TGTGCCTGGAGTAACTCCGGGACAAGAAAGGAGACCCAGTACTTC

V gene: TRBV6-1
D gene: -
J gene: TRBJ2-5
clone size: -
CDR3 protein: CASSASEIDQETQYF
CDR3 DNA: TGTGCCAGCAGTGCCAGCGAGATCGACCAAGAGACCCAGTACTTC

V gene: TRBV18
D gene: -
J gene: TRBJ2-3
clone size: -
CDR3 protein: CASSPDLAEDTQYF
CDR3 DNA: TGTGCCAGCTCACCGGACCTTGCCGAGGATACGCAGTATTTT

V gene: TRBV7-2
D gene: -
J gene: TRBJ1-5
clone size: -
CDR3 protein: CASSLVAGNQPQHF
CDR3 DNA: TGTGCCAGCAGCTTAGTGGCGGGAAATCAGCCCCAGCATTTT

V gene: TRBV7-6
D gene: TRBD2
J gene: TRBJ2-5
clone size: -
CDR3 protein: CATHARSSGALETQYF
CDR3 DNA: TGTGCCACTCATGCGAGATCTAGCGGGGCGTTAGAGACCCAGTACTTC

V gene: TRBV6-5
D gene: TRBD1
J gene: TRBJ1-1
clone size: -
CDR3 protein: CASSYSSNRGNTEAFF
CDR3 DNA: TGTGCCAGCAGTTACTCGAGCAACAGGGGGAACACTGAAGCTTTCTTT

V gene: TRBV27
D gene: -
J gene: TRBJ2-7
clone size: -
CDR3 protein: CASSLTGVSFYEQYF
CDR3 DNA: TGTGCCAGCAGTTTAACGGGGGTGAGTTTCTACGAGCAGTACTTC

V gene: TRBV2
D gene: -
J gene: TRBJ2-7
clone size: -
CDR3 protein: CASRLRDSSSYEQYF
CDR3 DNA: TGTGCCAGCAGGCTCCGGGACTCGTCCTCCTACGAGCAGTACTTC

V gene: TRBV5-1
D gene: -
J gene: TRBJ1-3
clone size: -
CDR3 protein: CASSSGAGLGQNGNTIYF
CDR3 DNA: TGCGCCAGCAGCTCGGGAGCAGGGTTAGGGCAAAATGGAAACACCATATATTTT

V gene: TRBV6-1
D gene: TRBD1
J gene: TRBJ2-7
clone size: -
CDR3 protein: CASSVDPGGGTYEQYF
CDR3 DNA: TGTGCCAGCAGTGTAGATCCAGGGGGCGGGACATACGAGCAGTACTTC

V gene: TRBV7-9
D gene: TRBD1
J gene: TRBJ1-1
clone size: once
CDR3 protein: CASSSEGTAGYEAFF
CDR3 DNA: TGTGCCAGCAGCTCCGAGGGGACAGCAGGCTACGAAGCTTTCTTT

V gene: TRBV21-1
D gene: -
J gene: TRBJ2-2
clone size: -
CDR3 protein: CASSKGWDRVTGELFF
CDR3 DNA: TGTGCCAGCAGCAAAGGTTGGGACAGGGTTACCGGGGAGCTGTTTTTT

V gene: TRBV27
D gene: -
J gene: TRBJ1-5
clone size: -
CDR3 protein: CASRGDLHQPQHF
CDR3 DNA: TGTGCCAGCAGGGGGGACCTGCATCAGCCCCAGCATTTT

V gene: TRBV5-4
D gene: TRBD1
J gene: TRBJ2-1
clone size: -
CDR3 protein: CASALRTGPGRNEQFF
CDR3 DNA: TGTGCCAGCGCTCTCAGGACAGGGCCAGGGCGGAATGAGCAGTTCTTC

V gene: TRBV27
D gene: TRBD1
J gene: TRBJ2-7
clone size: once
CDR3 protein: CASSSPGQHYEQYF
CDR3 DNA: TGTGCCAGCAGTTCCCCGGGACAGCACTACGAGCAGTACTTC

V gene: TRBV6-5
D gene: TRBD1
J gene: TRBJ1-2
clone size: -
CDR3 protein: CASRRDSNYGYTF
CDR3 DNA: TGTGCCAGCAGGCGGGACAGTAACTATGGCTACACCTTC

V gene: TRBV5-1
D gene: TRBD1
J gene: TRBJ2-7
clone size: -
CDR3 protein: CASSPGQYKGEQYF
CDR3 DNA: TGCGCCAGCAGCCCGGGACAGTATAAGGGCGAGCAGTACTTC

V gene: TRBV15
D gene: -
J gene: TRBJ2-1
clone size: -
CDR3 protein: CATSRDGERLPHEQFF
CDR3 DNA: TGTGCCACCAGCAGAGATGGCGAGCGGCTACCCCATGAGCAGTTCTTC

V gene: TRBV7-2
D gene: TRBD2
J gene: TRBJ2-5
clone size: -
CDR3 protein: CASSRSAGLRETQYF
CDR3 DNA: TGTGCCAGCAGCCGCAGCGCGGGACTAAGGGAGACCCAGTACTTC

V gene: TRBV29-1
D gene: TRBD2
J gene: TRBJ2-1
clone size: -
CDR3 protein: CSVSRLTSGRSSYNEQFF
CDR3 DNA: TGCAGCGTCTCCCGGTTGACTAGCGGGAGGTCTTCCTACAATGAGCAGTTCTTC

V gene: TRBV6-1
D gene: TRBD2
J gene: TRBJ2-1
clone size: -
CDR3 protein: CASSLAGATYNEQFF
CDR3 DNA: TGTGCCAGCAGCTTAGCGGGGGCCACCTACAATGAGCAGTTCTTC

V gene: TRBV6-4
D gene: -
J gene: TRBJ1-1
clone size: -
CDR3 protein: CASSDPYTEAFF
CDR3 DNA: TGTGCCAGCAGTGACCCGTACACTGAAGCTTTCTTT

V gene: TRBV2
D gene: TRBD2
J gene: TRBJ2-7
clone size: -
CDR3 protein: CASRERGPSYEQYF
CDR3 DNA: TGTGCCAGCAGAGAGCGGGGGCCATCCTACGAGCAGTACTTC

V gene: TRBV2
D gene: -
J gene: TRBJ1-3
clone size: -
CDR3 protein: CASSSQGGGNTIYF
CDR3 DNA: TGTGCCAGCAGTTCACAGGGAGGTGGAAACACCATATATTTT

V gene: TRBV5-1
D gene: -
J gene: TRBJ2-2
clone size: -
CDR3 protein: CASNSGRGELFF
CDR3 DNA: TGCGCCAGCAACTCCGGACGGGGGGAGCTGTTTTTT

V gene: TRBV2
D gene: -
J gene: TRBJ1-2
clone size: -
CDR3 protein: CAGAALNF
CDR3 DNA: TGTGCCGGGGCCGCCCTCAACTTC

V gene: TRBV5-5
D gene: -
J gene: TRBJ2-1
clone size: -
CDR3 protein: CASSLWGGNEQFF
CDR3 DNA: TGTGCCAGCAGCTTGTGGGGCGGCAATGAGCAGTTCTTC

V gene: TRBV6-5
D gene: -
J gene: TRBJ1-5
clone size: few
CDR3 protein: CASSPTRGGDQPQHF
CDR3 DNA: TGTGCCAGCAGTCCGACGAGGGGAGGGGATCAGCCCCAGCATTTT

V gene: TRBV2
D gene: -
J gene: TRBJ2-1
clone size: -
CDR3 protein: CASSVRESSYNEQFF
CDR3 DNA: TGTGCCAGCAGTGTCCGGGAGAGCTCCTACAATGAGCAGTTCTTC

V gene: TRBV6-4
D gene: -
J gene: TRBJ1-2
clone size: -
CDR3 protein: CASRTKSGNYGYTF
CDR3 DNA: TGTGCCAGCAGAACGAAGTCCGGTAACTATGGCTACACCTTC

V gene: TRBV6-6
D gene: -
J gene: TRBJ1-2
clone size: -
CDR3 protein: CASSVSQGRVNYGYTF
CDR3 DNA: TGTGCCAGCAGCGTTTCCCAGGGGAGAGTGAACTATGGCTACACCTTC

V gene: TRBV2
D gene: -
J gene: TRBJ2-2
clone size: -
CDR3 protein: CASGVDLTGELFF
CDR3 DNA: TGTGCCAGCGGGGTCGACCTGACCGGGGAGCTGTTTTTT

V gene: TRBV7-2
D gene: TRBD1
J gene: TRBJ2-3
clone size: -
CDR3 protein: CASSHRTGSTDTQYF
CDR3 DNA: TGTGCCAGCAGCCACCGGACAGGTAGTACAGATACGCAGTATTTT

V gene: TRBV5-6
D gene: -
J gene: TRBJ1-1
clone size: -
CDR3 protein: CASSPMGGKNTEAFF
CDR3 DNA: TGTGCCAGCAGCCCCATGGGAGGGAAGAACACTGAAGCTTTCTTT

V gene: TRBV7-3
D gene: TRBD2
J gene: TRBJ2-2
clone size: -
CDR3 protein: CASSSAGFGELFF
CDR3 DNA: TGTGCCAGCAGCTCAGCGGGGTTCGGGGAGCTGTTTTTT

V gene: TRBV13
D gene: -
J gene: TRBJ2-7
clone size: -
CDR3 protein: CASSLFADEQYF
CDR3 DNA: TGTGCCAGCAGCTTATTTGCAGACGAGCAGTACTTC

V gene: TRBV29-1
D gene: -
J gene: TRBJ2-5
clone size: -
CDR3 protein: CSVEPYQETQYF
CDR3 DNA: TGCAGCGTTGAACCCTACCAAGAGACCCAGTACTTC

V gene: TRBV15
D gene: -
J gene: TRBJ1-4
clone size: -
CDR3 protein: CATFGRTNEKLFF
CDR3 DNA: TGTGCCACCTTCGGGAGAACTAATGAAAAACTGTTTTTT

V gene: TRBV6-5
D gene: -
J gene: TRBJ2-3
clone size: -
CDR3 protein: CASSSLRLTDTQYF
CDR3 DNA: TGTGCCAGCAGCTCCCTTCGACTGACAGATACGCAGTATTTT